Described below is a single T cell receptor (beta chain) sequence and its context. What it binds is not known. This entry is derived from a study of T cell responses to AZD1222 COVID-19 vaccine. Study background: Second-dose intervals near 4 or 12 weeks were combined.

The data were produced by immunoSEQ multiplex PCR, yet TCRdb's version contains in-frame clones alone and is incomplete. The sample contains approximately 100,000 clones, roughly nine tenths of which appear only once. Whole-study results and caveats: As reported, nearly half of all spike-specific TCRs target variant regions that are unmutated. Rises in breadth and depth of Spike-specific TCRs came after two AZD1222 doses.

J was trimmed by 1 base and V by 0 bases; bases with no gene match: 4. The CDR3 consists of 16 residues. Germline V gene data show CDR1 as LNHNV and CDR2 as YYDKDF (reference sequence). This TCR came from an adult in good health. The chain combines TRBV15 with TRBJ2-5, with 8 positions matching TRBD1. Sequencing was performed on peripheral blood, taken on day 0 of AZD1222 vaccination. CDR3 DNA sequence: TGTGCCACCAGCAGAGATGTTGGACAGGGCCAAGAGACCCAGTACTTC. Amino acids: CATSRDVGQGQETQYF. The entire variable domain, with the rest obtained from reference TRBV15 and TRBJ2-5, is as follows: DAMVIQNPRYQVTQFGKPVTLSCSQTLNHNVMYWYQQKSSQAPKLLFHYYDKDFNNEADTPDNFQSRRPNTSFCFLDIRSPGLGDTAMYLCATSRDVGQGQETQYFGPGTRLLVL.